The T cell receptor beta chain under discussion was sequenced for a study of neurological immune-mediated disorders. Study findings and constraints: The greatest TCR clonal expansion appeared in HTLV-1-associated myelopathy and the smallest, falling below healthy controls, in multiple sclerosis. Because no CDR3 amino acid sequences were shared across subjects by expanded clones, private repertoires were suggested in all groups.

Over 200 million TCR-beta sequences (from 15-18 subjects) were yielded by each sequencing run. TCRdb reanalysed the 5' RACE reads using MiXCR and keeps one entry per CDR3 protein. The profile shows some 47,000 distinct CDR3 sequences, about 22% of them singletons. The CDR3 contains 15 residues. Trimming shortened V by 0 bases and J by 4 bases, and 13 bases separated the two germline ends. Germline V gene data show CDR1 as SGHRS and CDR2 as YFSETQ. Time point: technical triplicate 3. Stored at -80 C, 2 million PBMCs were the source of the unsorted libraries. As for this clonotype: Antigen: not known.

Sequencing used PBMCs. The sequence derives from a man aged 60-69 years with HTLV-1-associated myelopathy (HAM/TSP). The chain employs TRBV5-1 and TRBJ2-5; D is possibly TRBD1 (5 bases). The CDR3 coding sequence is TGCGCCAGCAGCTTGGCCGCAGGGTCGGGAGAGACCCAGTACTTC. Translation: CASSLAAGSGETQYF.